The 20 T cell receptor beta chains below all came from one sample that was sequenced in a study of tumor-infiltrating lymphocytes in primary liver carcinoma. Both RNA and DNA were isolated together from approximately 22-30 mg of bulk tissue that had not been sorted. TCR beta cDNA was reverse-transcribed from about 550 ng of total RNA. The reaction used a constant-region primer and ProtoScript II reverse transcriptase. ARM-PCR, slightly modified, supplied the TCR beta libraries through three nested multiplex PCR rounds. PCR rounds one and two used TRBV1-TRBV30 forward primers with a C-beta reverse primer for around 11 cycles each. From the multiplex PCR reads, TCRdb called clonotypes with MiXCR, one entry per CDR3 protein. The sample comprises approximately 54,000 distinct CDR3 sequences, over 70% of which are singletons, and roughly 26% rests with the top ten. The sequenced material came from liver tumor tissue from sampling region 2. Subset specified: tumor region T2, inferior pole. These receptors all stem from a man aged 40-49 years with primary liver carcinoma and hepatitis B virus infection.

A remark on this clonotype: One junction end does not reproduce the germline sequence, and a read error may be involved. This chain joins TRBV28 and TRBJ2-5; perhaps TRBD2 as D (6 bases). The CDR3 sequence is 14 residues long. Germline CDR1 and CDR2: MDHEN and SYDVKM. The CDR3 sequence: CASNSLVGGEIQYF. The CDR3 bases are TGTGCCAGCAACAGTCTAGTGGGAGGAGAGATCCAGTACTTC.

Concerning this clonotype itself: The missing conserved phenylalanine or tryptophan at the end of this CDR3 makes a read error likely. The chain joins TRBV6-5 to TRBJ2-3; D uncertain. Germline CDR1 is MNHEY and CDR2 is SVGAGI. The CDR3 extends over 14 amino acids. The CDR3 bases are TGTGCCAACAGTTACCAAACTCCCACAGATACGCAGTATCTT. Its translation: CANSYQTPTDTQYL.

There are many counts of this clonotype. The chain uses TRBV29-1 and TRBJ2-1, with 9 bases fitting TRBD2. The CDR3 covers 15 residues. Looked up from germline, CDR1 is SQVTM and CDR2 is ANQGSEA. V was clipped by 0 bases and J by 8 bases; unmatched bases: 8. CDR3 in DNA: TGCAGCGTTGAAGATAGTAGCGGGAGACTGGATGAGCAGTTCTTC. Encoded protein: CSVEDSSGRLDEQFF.

On this clonotype: Given the absence of the conserved phenylalanine or tryptophan at the CDR3 end, a read error is likely. The DNA is omitted, as the CDR3 cannot be located on it reliably, and the CDR3 follows TCRdb's listing. The chain links TRBV12-3 or TRBV12-4 to TRBJ2-1; the table's D call TRBD1 went unverified against the DNA. The CDR3 has 16 residues if both end residues are counted. The CDR3 loop reads CASTSWGASSYNERLL.

There are many counts of this clonotype. The chain uses TRBV12-3 or TRBV12-4 and TRBJ1-2; 12 nucleotides agree with TRBD1. J was trimmed by 2 bases and V by 10 bases; bases with no gene match: 11. The CDR3 consists of 16 residues. DNA of the CDR3: TGTGCCATCCTCATTCGGGACAGGGGGCAGAACTATGGCTACACCTTC. This gives the protein CAILIRDRGQNYGYTF.

This clonotype was seen a few times. A much larger clone is a single base away; this may be a read error. The J gene is TRBJ1-6, the V gene TRBV11-1; maybe TRBD1 (5 bases). This CDR3 is 13 amino acids long. Germline V CDR1 and CDR2: SGHAT, FQDESV (reference sequence). Written as DNA, the CDR3 is TGTGCCAGCAGCCGGACACTGGTTTCACCCCCCCACTTT. Amino acid sequence: CASSRTLVSPPHF.

On this clonotype itself: Given a much more abundant clone one base away, this may be a read error. The rearrangement links TRBV19 to TRBJ1-5; D not resolved. CDR1 is LNHDA, CDR2 SQIVND, per germline (reference sequence). The CDR3 totals 12 residues. The CDR3 nucleotides read TGTGCCGGTAGTATGGCGCATCAGCCCCAGCATTTT. It translates to CAGSMAHQPQHF.

A remark on this clonotype: A clone one base away is much larger, so this may be a read error. The chain is built from TRBV28 and TRBJ1-6; TRBD1 aligns across 7 bases. CDR1 and CDR2 (germline): MDHEN, SYDVKM. The CDR3 contains 16 residues. J lost 10 bases, V lost 2 bases, and 11 bases had no gene match. DNA of the CDR3: TGTGCCAGCAGTTTAGGGGGGACAGAATTAGTATCACCCCTCCACTTT. Encoded protein: CASSLGGTELVSPLHF.

This sequence joins TRBV29-1 and TRBJ1-2; possibly TRBD1 for D (5 bases). Germline assignment: CDR1 SQVTM and CDR2 ANQGSEA. V was pared by 6 bases and J by 4 bases, with 12 bases between. The CDR3 is made up of 12 amino acids. The CDR3 sequence: CSVSSGGYGYTF. The DNA of the CDR3 is TGCAGCGTATCGTCGGGGGGCTATGGCTACACCTTC.

This clonotype was seen only once. This is likely a read error, given that the CDR3 carries no conserved phenylalanine or tryptophan at its end. The DNA is left out, because the CDR3 cannot be placed on it with certainty; the CDR3 is given as TCRdb lists it. This chain uses TRBV4-1 with TRBJ2-1; TRBD2 is the table's D call and was not checked against the DNA. 18 amino acids form the CDR3, both terminal residues included. Germline V gives CDR1 MGHRA, CDR2 YSYEKL. The CDR3 loop is CAGSQEWLAGGSYNERFL.

To note about this clonotype: Mismatch with germline at one junction end may stem from a read error. The chain is built from TRBV14 and TRBJ2-1; the D is unclear. This CDR3 contains 12 residues. CDR1 SGHDN and CDR2 FVKESK come from the germline V gene. The CDR3 coding sequence is TGTGCCGGCAGCCGAAACTACAATGAGCAGTTCTTC. Its translation is CAGSRNYNEQFF.

This chain uses TRBV7-9 with TRBJ2-1; 11 positions agree with TRBD2. Per germline, CDR1 SEHNR and CDR2 FQNEAQ (reference sequence). After removal of 2 bases from V and 10 bases from J, the junction contained 16 bases not matched to a gene. The CDR3 extends over 18 amino acids. CDR3 DNA: TGTGCCAGCAGCTTACCTTCGGGACTAGCGGATACGAACCACGAGCAGTTCTTC. It yields the protein CASSLPSGLADTNHEQFF. The full variable domain, with the rest looked up from reference TRBV7-9 and TRBJ2-1, is DTGVSQNPRHKITKRGQNVTFRCDPISEHNRLYWYRQTLGQGPEFLTYFQNEAQLEKSRLLSDRFSAERPKGSFSTLEIQRTEQGDSAMYLCASSLPSGLADTNHEQFFGPGTRLTVL.

Details on this clonotype: The junction and the germline gene differ at one end; a read error may be behind it. V gene TRBV7-8 combines with J gene TRBJ2-3, with 7 bases that match TRBD1. This CDR3 has 14 residues. Per the germline V gene, CDR1 is SGHVS and CDR2 is FQNEAQ. CDR3 sequence reads: CAGRDRTNTDTQYF. CDR3 bases: TGTGCCGGCAGGGACAGAACTAACACAGATACGCAGTATTTT.

In regard to this clonotype: The junction shows a germline mismatch at one end, possibly a read error. The V call is TRBV29-1, the J call TRBJ2-1; 11 bases line up with TRBD2. Germline values: CDR1 SQVTM, CDR2 ANQGSEA. CDR3 size: 14 residues. The CDR3 DNA is TGCAGCGTTGAAAGAGCTAGCGGGGGGAATGAGCAGATCTTC. Encoded protein: CSVERASGGNEQIF.

The chain links TRBV11-2 to TRBJ1-5; no clear D. Per the germline V gene, CDR1 is SGHAT and CDR2 is FQNNGV. The V end was cut by 5 bases, the J end by 10 bases, with 18 bases between. The CDR3 consists of 14 residues. The CDR3 sequence: CASSTVRFPEPQHF. The CDR3 DNA reads TGTGCCAGCAGCACCGTACGGTTTCCTGAACCCCAGCATTTT.

As to this clonotype: One end of the junction does not line up with germline, which may come from a read error. V and J are TRBV11-3 and TRBJ2-1; D is perhaps TRBD2 (6 bases). Per germline, CDR1 SGHNT and CDR2 YENEEA. The CDR3 is 16 residues long. The CDR3 sequence is CTSSLSGTCGKGEQFF. DNA of the CDR3: TGTACCAGCAGCCTATCAGGGACTTGCGGGAAAGGTGAGCAGTTCTTC. Full variable domain (missing parts from reference TRBV11-3 and TRBJ2-1): EAGVVQSPRYKIIEKKQPVAFWCNPISGHNTLYWYLQNLGQGPELLIRYENEEAVDDSQLPKDRFSAERLKGVDSTLKIQPAELGDSAVYLCTSSLSGTCGKGEQFFGPGTRLTVL.

The V and J genes are TRBV6-5 and TRBJ2-4, with D maybe TRBD1 (6 bases). This CDR3 has 15 amino acids. V was clipped by 8 bases and J by 7 bases, with 21 bases between them. The germline CDR1 and CDR2 sequences are MNHEY and SVGAGI. The CDR3: CASGYDQGQANIQYF. The CDR3 DNA reads as TGTGCCAGCGGCTACGACCAGGGGCAGGCTAACATTCAGTACTTC.

Points on this clonotype: One junction end disagrees with the germline gene, perhaps due to a read error. V usage is TRBV28 and J usage is TRBJ2-3; possibly TRBD2 for D (5 bases). Per the germline V gene, CDR1 is MDHEN and CDR2 is SYDVKM. CDR3 length: 16 amino acids. The DNA for the CDR3 is TGTGCCAGCAGTTTATCGGCGGGCTCGATCACAGATACGAAGTATTTT. It specifies CASSLSAGSITDTKYF.

Worth noting for this clonotype: The junction departs from germline at one end; a sequencing error may be responsible. This chain connects TRBV12-5 to TRBJ2-3; D is possibly TRBD2 (5 bases). Germline V gene data show CDR1 as LGHNT and CDR2 as FRNRAP. This CDR3 contains 13 residues. The CDR3 here is CASGSYGVDTQYF. As DNA, the CDR3 is TGTGCTAGTGGTTCCTACGGGGTCGATACACAGTATTTT.

As concerns this clonotype: Lacking the conserved final phenylalanine or tryptophan, this CDR3 likely reflects a read error. The gene calls are TRBV11-2 and TRBJ2-7; either TRBD1 or TRBD2 may supply D (5 bases each). The CDR3 consists of 22 residues. V was trimmed by 5 bases and J by 5 bases, leaving 40 bases between them. Germline lookup yields CDR1 SGHAT and CDR2 FQNNGV. This CDR3 is CASSLSYRGPVKQVRSYNEQYS. In DNA, the CDR3 is TGTGCCAGCAGCCTCTCCTACCGGGGTCCCGTGAAACAGGTTCGCTCCTACAACGAGCAGTACTCC.